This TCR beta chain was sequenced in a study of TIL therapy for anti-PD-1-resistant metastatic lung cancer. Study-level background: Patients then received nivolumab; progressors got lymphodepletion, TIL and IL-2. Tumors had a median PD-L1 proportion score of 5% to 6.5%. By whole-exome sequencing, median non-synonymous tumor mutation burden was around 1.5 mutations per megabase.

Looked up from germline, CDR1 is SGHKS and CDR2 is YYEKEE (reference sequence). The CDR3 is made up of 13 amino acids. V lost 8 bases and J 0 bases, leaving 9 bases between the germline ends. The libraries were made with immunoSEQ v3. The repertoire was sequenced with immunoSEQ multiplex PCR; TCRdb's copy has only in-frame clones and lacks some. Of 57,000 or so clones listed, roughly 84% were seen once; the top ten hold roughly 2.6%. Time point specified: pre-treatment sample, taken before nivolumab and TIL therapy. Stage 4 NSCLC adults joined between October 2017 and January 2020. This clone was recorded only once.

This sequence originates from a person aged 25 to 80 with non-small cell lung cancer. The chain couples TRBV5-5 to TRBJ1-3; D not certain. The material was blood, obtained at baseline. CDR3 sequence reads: CASNEISGNTIYF. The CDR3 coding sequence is TGTGCCAGTAACGAAATCTCTGGAAACACCATATATTTT.